The T cell receptor beta chain under discussion was sequenced for a study of cytomegalovirus exposure and HLA in healthy donors. Study at large: Drawn from HLA-typed donors, about 85 million unique TCRs were held in an early data release.

The PCR ran on 60 Vbeta and 13 Jbeta primers. Sequencing used immunoSEQ multiplex PCR; TCRdb keeps in-frame clones, though not all of them. The sample gives around 120,000 clones, over 75% of which show up once; under 7% is in the top ten. Study observations and caveats: With further analysis later on, most CMV-associated TCR beta chains appeared HLA-restricted. V- and J-gene trimming of TCR beta was linked (in a later analysis) to a missense DCLRE1C variant. Apart from CMV serostatus, no immune exposure information was available.

As concerns this clone: Its antigen is not identified.

CDR1 and CDR2 from the germline V gene are LNHNV and YYDKDF (reference sequence). V lost 3 bases, J lost 8 bases, and 13 bases lay in between. The CDR3 has 13 residues. The sequencing input was PBMCs. This receptor was taken from a woman aged 35 to 49 in good health and CMV-seropositive. This chain joins TRBV15 and TRBJ1-2; maybe TRBD1 (5 bases). The CDR3 protein is CATSRGDYGGYTF. The CDR3 nucleotides are TGTGCCACCAGCAGGGGGGACTATGGCGGCTACACCTTC.